These 14 T cell receptor beta chains came from one sample sequenced in a study of T cells in Graves' hyperthyroidism and ophthalmopathy. TCR beta CDR3 region amplification was performed from RNA transcripts. The HTBI primer set was used in a first-round RT-PCR of the TCR CDR3. Via MiXCR, TCRdb re-called the multiplex PCR reads, giving one row per CDR3 protein. Of some 500,000 distinct CDR3 sequences in the sample, about 24% are singletons; the top ten hold about 11%. The sequencing input was blood. The source is a woman aged 25-40 years with Graves' ophthalmopathy.

This clonotype was counted ten times or more. This chain uses TRBV7-3 with TRBJ1-2; D is perhaps TRBD1 (5 bases). Between the trimmed V and J ends, which lost 1 base and 8 bases, there was a span of 11 bases. The CDR3 is 13 amino acids. In germline, CDR1 is SGHTA, CDR2 FQGTGA. The CDR3 loop is CASSLNGAGGYTF. The CDR3 DNA sequence: TGTGCCAGCAGCTTAAACGGGGCTGGGGGCTACACCTTC.

In this sample, this clonotype turned up many times. The chain employs TRBV28 and TRBJ1-1; tentatively, D is TRBD1 (6 bases). The CDR3 is made up of 16 amino acids. Germline lookup yields CDR1 MDHEN and CDR2 SYDVKM. V lost 3 bases, J lost 5 bases, and 19 bases lay in between. Here the CDR3 reads CASSFFRGGRSTEAFF. The DNA of the CDR3 is TGTGCCAGCAGTTTTTTCAGGGGCGGACGATCAACTGAAGCTTTCTTT.

This clonotype was detected many times. The chain recombines TRBV19 with TRBJ2-2, with D possibly being TRBD1 (5 bases). The germline V gene has CDR1 LNHDA and CDR2 SQIVND (reference sequence). The CDR3 spans 13 residues. Trimming removed 5 bases from V and 7 bases from J, with 11 bases in between. DNA for the CDR3: TGTGCCAGTAGTTCCCCGCAGGGCGGGGAGCTGTTTTTT. Amino acids: CASSSPQGGELFF.

With respect to this clonotype: It may be a read error: a sequence one base away is much more abundant. Since the CDR3 does not end with the conserved phenylalanine or tryptophan, this likely comes from a read error. This chain uses TRBV19 with TRBJ1-2; weak D call: TRBD1 (5 bases). Germline assignment: CDR1 LNHDA and CDR2 SQIVND (reference sequence). The V end was cut by 5 bases, the J end by 10 bases, with 17 bases between. This CDR3 region has 13 residues. The CDR3 sequence is CASSSPGDQDYTL. In DNA form, the CDR3 reads TGTGCCAGTAGTTCACCGGGGGACCAAGACTACACCTTG.

This clonotype was detected only once. This sequence joins TRBV11-3 and TRBJ1-2; weak D call: TRBD1 (5 bases). The CDR3 has 14 amino acids. Germline CDR1 and CDR2: SGHNT and YENEEA. V was shortened by 5 bases and J by 4 bases, with 14 bases between the two germline ends. The CDR3 coding sequence is TGTGCCAGCAGCCAAGTCAGGGCGGGCTATGGCTACACCTTC. This sequence encodes CASSQVRAGYGYTF.

This clonotype has a handful of counts. The CDR3 nucleotides are TGTGCCAGCAGTTTGACAGGGCTTATCTACGAGCAGTACTTC. As protein: CASSLTGLIYEQYF. The chain uses TRBV27 and TRBJ2-7; TRBD1 matches at 7 bases. Germline CDR1 and CDR2: MNHEY and SMNVEV (reference sequence). J gave up 3 bases and V 3 bases, and 5 bases lay outside the gene matches. This CDR3 has 14 residues.

This clonotype was detected many times. The CDR3 DNA is TGTGCCAGCAGCTCACAAATACTCGGGAACACTGAAGCTTTCTTT. It is translated as CASSSQILGNTEAFF. V gene TRBV11-2 combines with J gene TRBJ1-1; D call uncertain. Germline V gene lookup returns CDR1 SGHAT and CDR2 FQNNGV. The CDR3 has 15 amino acids. The ends were cut back, 4 bases at V and 1 base at J, with 13 bases in the middle.

This chain joins TRBV12-5 and TRBJ2-5, with TRBD1 as a possible D gene (6 bases). The V gene lost 2 bases and the J gene lost 5 bases, with 18 bases spanning the gap. The CDR3 length is 16 residues. From germline, CDR1 is LGHNT and CDR2 FRNRAP. In DNA form, the CDR3 reads TGTGCTAGTGGTTTGCCAACGGTCCGGCAGGGGGAGACCCAGTACTTC. Translated, it gives CASGLPTVRQGETQYF.

The chain joins TRBV27 to TRBJ2-2; 7 bases map to TRBD2. Germline CDR1 and CDR2: MNHEY and SMNVEV (reference sequence). J gave up 0 bases and V 2 bases, and 9 bases lay outside the gene matches. The CDR3 contains 18 residues. The CDR3, as DNA: TGTGCCAGCAGTTTAGTGCGGGGGAGCCGATCGAACACCGGGGAGCTGTTTTTT. Protein: CASSLVRGSRSNTGELFF.

This clonotype has at least ten counts. This chain uses TRBV9 with TRBJ2-5; 7 nucleotides align to TRBD2. This CDR3 is built from 14 residues. Germline V CDR1 and CDR2: SGDLS, YYNGEE. V shed 5 bases, J shed 4 bases, and the junction held 8 bases outside the gene matches. The CDR3 here is CASSGGGGAETQYF. The CDR3 nucleotides read TGTGCCAGCAGTGGCGGGGGAGGGGCAGAGACCCAGTACTTC.

This clonotype occurred a few times. The chain joins TRBV6-2 or TRBV6-3 to TRBJ2-6, with a possible D match to TRBD2 (5 bases). Germline V CDR1 and CDR2: MNHEY, SVGEGT. V lost 4 bases and J lost 3, with 10 bases in between. This CDR3 has 15 amino acids. CDR3 sequence (DNA): TGTGCCAGCAGTTTAAGAGGGTATGGGGCCAACGTCCTGACTTTC. Its protein is CASSLRGYGANVLTF.

The rearrangement links TRBV28 to TRBJ1-5, with D possibly TRBD1 on 5 matching bases. Trimming shortened V by 6 bases and J by 3 bases, and 9 bases separated the two germline ends. The CDR3 is made up of 13 amino acids. Germline CDR1 MDHEN, CDR2 SYDVKM. This chain's CDR3 is CASRQAPNQPQHF. Here the CDR3 DNA reads TGTGCCAGCAGACAGGCTCCCAATCAGCCCCAGCATTTT.

This clonotype was counted between two and nine times. This chain joins TRBV13 and TRBJ2-7; 8 bases align to TRBD2. CDR3 size: 14 residues. J was trimmed by 5 bases and V by 8 bases; bases with no gene match: 11. Germline CDR1 PRHDT, CDR2 FYEKMQ (reference sequence). This CDR3 reads CASWDSGEAHEQYF. The CDR3 DNA is TGTGCCAGCTGGGATAGCGGGGAGGCCCACGAGCAGTACTTC.

The sample holds many counts of this clonotype. J is TRBJ1-5 and V is TRBV6-2 or TRBV6-3, with D possibly matching TRBD1 (5 bases). The CDR3 sequence is 14 residues long. Trimming removed 2 bases at V and 7 bases at J, with 12 bases between. Germline loops: CDR1 MNHEY, CDR2 SVGEGT. CDR3 sequence (DNA): TGTGCCAGCAGTTACGGGGGGAGGAGACAGCCCCAGCATTTT. Translation gives CASSYGGRRQPQHF.